This entry features one TCR beta chain sequence. The antigen is not known. The protocol was immunoSEQ multiplex PCR, while the TCRdb copy is restricted to in-frame clones and leaves out a portion. The sample yields fewer than 850,000 clones, 96% seen once. This entry is derived from a study of shared clonotypes between healthy human individuals. The trim removed 3 bases at V and 5 bases at J, leaving 8 bases unmatched. Germline values: CDR1 SEHNR, CDR2 FQNEAQ (reference sequence). This CDR3 comprises 16 residues. Only CD45RO-negative cells positively selected for CCR7 counted as naive CD8 cells, so terminally differentiated effector memory CD45RA+ cells were excluded. Study findings and constraints: Unshared clonotypes carried lower generation probabilities than those common to all four donors. Some naive CD4 clonotypes, 4.5% to 5.5%, turned up in common across a few donors.

The specimen sequenced was naive CD8+ T cells sorted from blood. This chain joins TRBV7-9 and TRBJ2-5, with 11 positions matching TRBD2. The source is a man aged 25 to 45 in good health. The CDR3 is CASSFLAGGPWETQYF. CDR3 nucleotide sequence: TGTGCCAGCAGCTTCTTAGCGGGAGGGCCCTGGGAGACCCAGTACTTC.